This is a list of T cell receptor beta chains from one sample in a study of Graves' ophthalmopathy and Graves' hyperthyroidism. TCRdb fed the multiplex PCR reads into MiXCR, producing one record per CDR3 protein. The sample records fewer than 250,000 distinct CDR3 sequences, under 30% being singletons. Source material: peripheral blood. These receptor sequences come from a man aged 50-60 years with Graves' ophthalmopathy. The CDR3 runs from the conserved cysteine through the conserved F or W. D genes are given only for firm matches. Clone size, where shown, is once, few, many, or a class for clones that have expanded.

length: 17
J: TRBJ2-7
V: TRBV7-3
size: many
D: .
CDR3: CASSLIYDQGFAYEQYF
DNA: TGTGCCAGCAGCTTAATTTACGACCAGGGGTTCGCCTACGAGCAGTACTTC

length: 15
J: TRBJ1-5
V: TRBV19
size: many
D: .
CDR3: CASREGGGGNQPQHF
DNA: TGTGCCAGTAGAGAAGGAGGGGGTGGCAATCAGCCCCAGCATTTT

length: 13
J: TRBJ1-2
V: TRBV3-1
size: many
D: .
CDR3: CASSQDPQYGYTF
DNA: TGTGCCAGCAGCCAAGATCCACAGTATGGCTACACCTTC

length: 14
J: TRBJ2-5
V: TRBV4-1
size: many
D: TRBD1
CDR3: CASSPGGTEETQYF
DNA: TGCGCCAGCAGCCCAGGGGGAACGGAAGAGACCCAGTACTTC

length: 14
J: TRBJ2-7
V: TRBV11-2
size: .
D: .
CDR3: CASSLATESYEQYF
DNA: TGTGCCAGCAGCTTAGCCACAGAATCCTACGAGCAGTACTTC

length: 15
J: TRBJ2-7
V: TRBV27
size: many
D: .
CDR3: CASSLSGHSYYEQYF
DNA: TGTGCCAGCAGTTTAAGCGGACACTCATACTACGAGCAGTACTTC

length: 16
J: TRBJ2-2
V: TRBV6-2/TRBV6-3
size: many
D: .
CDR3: CAIKNRDATNTGELFF
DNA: TGTGCCATCAAAAACCGGGACGCCACGAACACCGGGGAGCTGTTTTTT

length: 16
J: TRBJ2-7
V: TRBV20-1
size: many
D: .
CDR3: CSARSLRSGTPYEQYF
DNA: TGCAGTGCTAGATCTCTCCGGTCCGGGACCCCCTACGAGCAGTACTTC

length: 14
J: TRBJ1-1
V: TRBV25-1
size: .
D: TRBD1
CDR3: CASRDPGGTTEAFF
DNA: TGTGCCAGCAGGGACCCAGGGGGCACTACTGAAGCTTTCTTT

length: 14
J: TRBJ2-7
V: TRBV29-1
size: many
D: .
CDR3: CSVSRGLGSYEQYF
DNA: TGCAGCGTTTCCAGGGGACTGGGTTCCTACGAGCAGTACTTC

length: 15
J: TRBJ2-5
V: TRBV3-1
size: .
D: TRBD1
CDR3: CASSQTRTGMETQYF
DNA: TGTGCCAGCAGCCAAACCCGGACAGGGATGGAGACCCAGTACTTC

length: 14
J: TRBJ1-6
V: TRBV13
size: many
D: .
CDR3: CASSLAGRRSPLHF
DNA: TGTGCCAGCAGCTTAGCCGGGCGGCGTTCACCCCTCCACTTT

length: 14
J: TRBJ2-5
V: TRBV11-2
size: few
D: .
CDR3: CASSLDGVQETQYF
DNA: TGTGCCAGCAGCTTAGATGGTGTCCAAGAGACCCAGTACTTC

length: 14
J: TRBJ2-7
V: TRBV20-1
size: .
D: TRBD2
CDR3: CSAPTSGSSYEQYF
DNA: TGCAGTGCTCCGACTAGCGGTAGCTCCTACGAGCAGTACTTC

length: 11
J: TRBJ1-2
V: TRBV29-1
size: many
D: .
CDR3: CSVAGIYGYTF
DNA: TGCAGCGTCGCGGGGATCTATGGCTACACCTTC

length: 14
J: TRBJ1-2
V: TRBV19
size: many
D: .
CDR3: CASSLGPSNYGYTF
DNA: TGTGCCAGTAGTCTGGGACCCTCTAACTATGGCTACACCTTC

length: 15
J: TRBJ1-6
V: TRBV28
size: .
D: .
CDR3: CASTYSGAPNSPLHF
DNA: TGTGCCAGCACCTACTCAGGGGCACCTAATTCACCCCTCCACTTT

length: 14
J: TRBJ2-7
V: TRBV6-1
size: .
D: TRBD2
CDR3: CASSGGGLRYEQYF
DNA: TGTGCCAGCAGTGGCGGGGGGCTGCGGTACGAGCAGTACTTC

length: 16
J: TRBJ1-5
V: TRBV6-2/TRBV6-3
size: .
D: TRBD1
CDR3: CASKSGGDLLGQPQHF
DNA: TGTGCCAGCAAATCAGGGGGCGACCTTTTGGGACAGCCCCAGCATTTT

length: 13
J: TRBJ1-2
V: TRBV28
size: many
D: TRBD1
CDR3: CASSSRDRGSYTF
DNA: TGTGCCAGCAGTTCGCGGGACAGGGGTAGCTACACCTTC

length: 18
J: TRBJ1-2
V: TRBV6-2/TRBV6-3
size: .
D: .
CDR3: CASSYDPYPSTWNYGYTF
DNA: TGTGCCAGCAGTTACGACCCCTATCCATCTACCTGGAACTATGGCTACACCTTC

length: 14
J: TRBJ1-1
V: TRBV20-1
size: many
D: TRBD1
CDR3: CSAQGGQSNRKAFF
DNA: TGCAGTGCCCAGGGGGGGCAGTCTAATCGTAAAGCTTTCTTT

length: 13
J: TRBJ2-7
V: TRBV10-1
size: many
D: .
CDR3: CASSPSDTYEQYF
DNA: TGCGCCAGCAGTCCATCCGACACCTACGAGCAGTACTTC

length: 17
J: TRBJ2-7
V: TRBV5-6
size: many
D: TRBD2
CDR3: CASSSLNSGSSTYEQYF
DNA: TGTGCCAGCAGCTCTCTGAATAGCGGGAGCTCCACCTACGAGCAGTACTTC

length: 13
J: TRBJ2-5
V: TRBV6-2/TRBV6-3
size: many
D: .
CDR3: CASSPLLQETQYF
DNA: TGTGCCAGCAGTCCACTCCTCCAAGAGACCCAGTACTTC

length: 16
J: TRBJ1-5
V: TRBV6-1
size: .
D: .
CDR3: CASSAGPEVSNQPQHF
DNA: TGTGCCAGCAGTGCAGGACCGGAGGTTAGCAATCAGCCCCAGCATTTT

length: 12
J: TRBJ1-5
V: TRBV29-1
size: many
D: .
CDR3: CSVAGANQPQHF
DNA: TGCAGCGTTGCAGGGGCGAATCAGCCCCAGCATTTT

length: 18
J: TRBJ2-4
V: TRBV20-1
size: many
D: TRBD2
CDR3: CSAGHRGLAGGPTNIQYF
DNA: TGCAGTGCTGGCCACCGGGGGTTGGCGGGAGGGCCCACAAACATTCAGTACTTC

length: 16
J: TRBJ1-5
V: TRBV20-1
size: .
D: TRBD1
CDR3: CSALFGTGGDHQPQHF
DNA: TGCAGTGCCCTCTTCGGGACAGGGGGTGATCATCAGCCCCAGCATTTT

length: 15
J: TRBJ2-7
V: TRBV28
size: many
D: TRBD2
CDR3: CASSQRLAGGYEQYF
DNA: TGTGCCAGCAGCCAAAGACTAGCGGGAGGCTACGAGCAGTACTTC

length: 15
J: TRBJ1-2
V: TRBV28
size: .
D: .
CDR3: CASSLFSGAGYGYTF
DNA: TGTGCCAGCAGTTTATTTTCAGGGGCTGGCTATGGCTACACCTTC

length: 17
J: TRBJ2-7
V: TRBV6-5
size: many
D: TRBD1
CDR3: CASRTGTGRGKSYEQYF
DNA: TGTGCCAGCAGAACCGGGACAGGGAGGGGGAAAAGCTACGAGCAGTACTTC

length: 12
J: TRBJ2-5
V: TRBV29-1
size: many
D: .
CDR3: CSVVGEAPFQYF
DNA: TGCAGCGTTGTTGGAGAGGCCCCGTTCCAGTACTTC

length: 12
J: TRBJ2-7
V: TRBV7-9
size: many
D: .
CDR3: CASSLADGEQYF
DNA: TGTGCCAGCAGCTTAGCGGACGGCGAGCAGTACTTC

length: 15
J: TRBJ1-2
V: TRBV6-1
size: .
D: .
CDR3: CASSEDSGVTSGYTF
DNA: TGTGCCAGCAGTGAAGACTCGGGGGTGACGAGTGGCTACACCTTC